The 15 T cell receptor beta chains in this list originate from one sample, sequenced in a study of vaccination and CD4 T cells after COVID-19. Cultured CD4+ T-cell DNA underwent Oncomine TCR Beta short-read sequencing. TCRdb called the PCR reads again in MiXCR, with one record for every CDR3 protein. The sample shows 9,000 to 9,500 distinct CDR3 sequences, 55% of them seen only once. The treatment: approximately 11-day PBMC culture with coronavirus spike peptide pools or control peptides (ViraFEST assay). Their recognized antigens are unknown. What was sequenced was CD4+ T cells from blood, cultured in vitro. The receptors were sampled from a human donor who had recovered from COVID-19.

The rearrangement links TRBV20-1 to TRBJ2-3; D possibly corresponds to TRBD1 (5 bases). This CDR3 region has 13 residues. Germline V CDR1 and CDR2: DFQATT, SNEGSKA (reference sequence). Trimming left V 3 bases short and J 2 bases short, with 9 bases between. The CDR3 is CSASRQNTDTQYF. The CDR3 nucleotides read TGCAGTGCTAGCAGACAGAACACAGATACGCAGTATTTT.

The CDR3 DNA reads TGTGCCACAGGGATCAACAGGTTCACAGATACGCAGTATTTT. It yields the protein CATGINRFTDTQYF. This rearrangement joins TRBV6-1 to TRBJ2-3; weak D call: TRBD1 (5 bases). Germline CDR1 reads MNHNS; CDR2 reads SASEGT. V gave up 10 bases and J gave up 2 bases, with 16 bases separating them. The CDR3 runs 14 residues.

The CDR3 coding sequence is TGTGCCAGGGGGAACAGAGATAGCAATCAGCCCCAGCATTTT. As protein: CARGNRDSNQPQHF. V and J are TRBV2 and TRBJ1-5, with D hard to call. Trimming shortened V by 9 bases and J by 0 bases, and 12 bases separated the two germline ends. The CDR3 contains 14 residues. CDR1 and CDR2 (germline): SNHLY, FYNNEI. Based on the CDR3 plus reference TRBV2 and TRBJ1-5, the full variable domain is EPEVTQTPSHQVTQMGQEVILRCVPISNHLYFYWYRQILGQKVEFLVSFYNNEISEKSEIFDDQFSVERPDGSNFTLKIRSTKLEDSAMYFCARGNRDSNQPQHFGDGTRLSIL.

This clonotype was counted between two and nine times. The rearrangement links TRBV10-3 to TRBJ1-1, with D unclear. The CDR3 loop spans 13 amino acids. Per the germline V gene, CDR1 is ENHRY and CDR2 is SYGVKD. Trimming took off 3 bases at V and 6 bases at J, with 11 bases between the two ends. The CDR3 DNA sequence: TGTGCCATCAGTGATCGTGGAGCCTCTGAAGCTTTCTTT. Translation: CAISDRGASEAFF.

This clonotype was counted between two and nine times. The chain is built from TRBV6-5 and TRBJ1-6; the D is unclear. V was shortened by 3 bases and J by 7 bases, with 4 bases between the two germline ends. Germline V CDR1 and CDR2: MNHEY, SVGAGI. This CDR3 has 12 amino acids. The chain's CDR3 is CASSYRNSPLHF. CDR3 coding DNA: TGTGCCAGCAGTTATAGAAATTCACCCCTCCACTTT.

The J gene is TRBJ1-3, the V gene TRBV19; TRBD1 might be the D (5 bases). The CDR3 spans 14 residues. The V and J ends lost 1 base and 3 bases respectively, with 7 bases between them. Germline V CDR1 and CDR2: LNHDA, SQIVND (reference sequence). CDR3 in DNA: TGTGCCAGTAGTATAGGGGGCTTTGGAAACACCATATATTTT. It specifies CASSIGGFGNTIYF. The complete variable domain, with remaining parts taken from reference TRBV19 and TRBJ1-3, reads DGGITQSPKYLFRKEGQNVTLSCEQNLNHDAMYWYRQDPGQGLRLIYYSQIVNDFQKGDIAEGYSVSREKKESFPLTVTSAQKNPTAFYLCASSIGGFGNTIYFGEGSWLTVV.

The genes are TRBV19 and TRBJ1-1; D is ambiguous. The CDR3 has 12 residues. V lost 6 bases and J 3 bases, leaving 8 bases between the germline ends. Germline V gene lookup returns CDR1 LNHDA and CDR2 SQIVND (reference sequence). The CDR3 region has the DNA TGTGCCAGTAGGCCCAGTGACACTGAAGCTTTCTTT. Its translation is CASRPSDTEAFF.

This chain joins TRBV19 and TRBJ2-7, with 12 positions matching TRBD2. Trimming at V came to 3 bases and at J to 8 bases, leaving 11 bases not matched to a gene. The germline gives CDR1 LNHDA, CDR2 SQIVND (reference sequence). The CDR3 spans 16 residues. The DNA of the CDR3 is TGTGCCAGTAGTATCTCGATACTAGCGGGAGGAAAGAAGCAGTACTTC. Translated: CASSISILAGGKKQYF.

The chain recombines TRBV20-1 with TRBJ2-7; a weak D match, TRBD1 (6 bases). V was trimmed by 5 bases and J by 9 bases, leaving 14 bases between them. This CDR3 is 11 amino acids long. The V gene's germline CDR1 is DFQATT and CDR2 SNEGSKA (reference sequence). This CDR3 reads CSAWQGNGQYF. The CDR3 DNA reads TGCAGTGCTTGGCAGGGGAACGGGCAGTACTTC.

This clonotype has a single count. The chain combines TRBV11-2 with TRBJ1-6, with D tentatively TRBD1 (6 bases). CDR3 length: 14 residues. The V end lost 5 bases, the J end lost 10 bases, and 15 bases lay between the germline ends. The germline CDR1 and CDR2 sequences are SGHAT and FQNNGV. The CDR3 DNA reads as TGTGCCAGCAGCCGCCAGGGGACTTTGTCACCCCTCCACTTT. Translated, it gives CASSRQGTLSPLHF.

In nucleotides, the CDR3 is TGTGCCAGCCGCCCCGCTGGAACGGGAACTTACGAGCAGTACTTC. This codes for CASRPAGTGTYEQYF. V usage is TRBV27 and J usage is TRBJ2-7; D may be TRBD2 (5 bases). CDR1 MNHEY and CDR2 SMNVEV come from the germline V gene (reference sequence). Trimming stripped 8 bases from V and 4 bases from J, with 21 bases between. The CDR3 runs to 15 residues.

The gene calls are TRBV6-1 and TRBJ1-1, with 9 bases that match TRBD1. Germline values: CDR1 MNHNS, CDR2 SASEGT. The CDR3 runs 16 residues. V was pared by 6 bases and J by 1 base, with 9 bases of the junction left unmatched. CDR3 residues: CASRPHRGQKNTEAFF. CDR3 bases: TGTGCCAGCAGACCTCACAGGGGGCAAAAGAACACTGAAGCTTTCTTT.

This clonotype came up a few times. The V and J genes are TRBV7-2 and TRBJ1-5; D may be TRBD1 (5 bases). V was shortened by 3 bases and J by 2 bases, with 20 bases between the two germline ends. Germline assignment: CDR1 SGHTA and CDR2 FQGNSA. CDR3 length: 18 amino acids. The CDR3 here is CASSFGWGTQRGNQPQHF. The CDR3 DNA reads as TGTGCCAGCAGCTTCGGGTGGGGGACCCAAAGGGGCAATCAGCCCCAGCATTTT.

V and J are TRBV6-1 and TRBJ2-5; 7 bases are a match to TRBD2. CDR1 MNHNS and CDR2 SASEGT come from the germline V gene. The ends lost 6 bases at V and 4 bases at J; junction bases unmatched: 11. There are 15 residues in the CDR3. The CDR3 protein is CASSASRTGGETQYF. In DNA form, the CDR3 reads TGTGCCAGCAGCGCAAGTCGGACGGGGGGAGAGACCCAGTACTTC.

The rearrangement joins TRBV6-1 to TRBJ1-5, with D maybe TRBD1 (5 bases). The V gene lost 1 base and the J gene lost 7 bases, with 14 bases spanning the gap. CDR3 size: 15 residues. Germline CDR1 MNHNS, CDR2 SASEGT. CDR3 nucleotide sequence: TGTGCCAGCAGTGAAGGGGGGGACCGGCGGCAGCCCCAGCATTTT. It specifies CASSEGGDRRQPQHF.